This T cell receptor beta chain comes out of a study of OX40 agonist ivuxolimab in advanced cancers. Study at large: Antecedent anti-PD-1, anti-PD-L1 or anti-CTLA-4 therapy was permissible, with around 40% having received some.

The study's findings and limits: Circulating CD4+ and CD8+ T cells showed clonal expansion by week 6 at 0.1 to 3.0 mg/kg. Not determined was the antigen specificity of the expanded peripheral T cells.

This CDR3 contains 14 residues. V lost 1 base and J 10 bases, leaving 13 bases between the germline ends. CDR1 and CDR2 (germline): SGHTA, FQGNSA. This table comes from immunoSEQ multiplex PCR, and its TCRdb copy is limited to in-frame clones, with some not included. The table lists more than 90,000 clones, just under 85% of them singletons. A note on this clone: The antigen remains undetermined.

Autoimmune disease history or systemic immunosuppression led to patients being barred. The V gene is TRBV7-2, the J gene TRBJ1-4, with D possibly matching TRBD1 (5 bases). This clonotype was obtained from an adult with an advanced solid tumor such as melanoma, head and neck, liver or kidney cancer. The specimen was CD4+ or CD8+ T cells sorted from blood, collected in a trial of the OX40 agonist ivuxolimab. The CDR3 is CASSLGQGVGKLFF. Written as DNA, the CDR3 is TGTGCCAGCAGCTTAGGTCAGGGCGTCGGAAAACTGTTTTTT. The whole variable domain, filled in from reference TRBV7-2 and TRBJ1-4, reads GAGVSQSPSNKVTEKGKDVELRCDPISGHTALYWYRQSLGQGLEFLIYFQGNSAPDKSGLPSDRFSAERTGGSVSTLTIQRTQQEDSAVYLCASSLGQGVGKLFFGSGTQLSVL.